The clone carrying this T cell receptor beta chain has ten or more counts. The antigen remains unidentified. This CDR3 comprises 15 residues. The germline CDR1 and CDR2 sequences are MNHNS and SASEGT. V lost 6 bases, J lost 2 bases, and 9 bases stayed unmatched. This sample is drawn from a study of CD8+CD57+ T cells in acquired aplastic anemia. Across the study: When averaged, DNA from sorted CD4+ and CD8+ cells came to 3.2 ug.

The study profiled TCR beta VDJ and CDR3 using genomic DNA as template. MiXCR was run by TCRdb on the reads, yielding one entry per CDR3 protein. Among roughly 130,000 distinct CDR3 sequences listed, more than 40% were seen once. Study-wide results and limits: Overlap between patients and controls comprised 25 to 30 CD8+ CDR3 sequences.

The V and J genes are TRBV6-1 and TRBJ2-7; 8 positions agree with TRBD1. The sequence derives from a human donor in good health, serving as a control. Sequencing was performed on sorted CD4+, CD8+, or CD8+CD57+ T cells (not recorded which) from PBMCs. CDR3 loop: CASRHTGGTTYEQYF. CDR3 in DNA: TGTGCCAGCAGACATACAGGGGGTACGACCTACGAGCAGTACTTC.